These 15 T cell receptor beta chains were sequenced from one sample in a study of shared clonotypes between healthy human individuals. The protocol was immunoSEQ multiplex PCR, while the TCRdb copy is restricted to in-frame clones and leaves out a portion. The sample lists a few million clones, approximately 94% seen once, with roughly 0.13% in the top ten. The sample was naive CD4+ T cells sorted from blood. Subset meaning: CD45RA+ positively selected. These receptors came from a man between 18 and 35 years old in good health.

About this clone itself: This sample also contains other DNA sequences that code for the same CDR3. The chain uses TRBV6-6 and TRBJ2-7; perhaps D is TRBD1 or TRBD2 (5 bases each). V gave up 0 bases and J gave up 1 base, with 10 bases separating them. Germline CDR1 reads MNHNY; CDR2 reads SVGAGI (reference sequence). The CDR3 has 15 residues. The CDR3 here is CASSYSGTGSYEQYF. The CDR3, as DNA: TGTGCCAGCAGTTACTCGGGGACGGGGTCCTACGAGCAGTACTTC.

This rearrangement joins TRBV4-2 to TRBJ1-2; D is uncertain. The germline CDR1 and CDR2 sequences are LGHNA and YNFKEQ. Trimming removed 0 bases from V and 1 base from J, with 6 bases in between. The CDR3 loop spans 14 amino acids. Here the CDR3 reads CASSQEHSNYGYTF. CDR3 sequence (DNA): TGTGCCAGCAGCCAAGAGCACAGTAACTATGGCTACACCTTC.

The chain combines TRBV6-5 with TRBJ1-1, with D possibly TRBD1 on 6 matching bases. The germline gives CDR1 MNHEY, CDR2 SVGAGI. The V end lost 5 bases, the J end lost 1 base, and 11 bases lay between the germline ends. There are 14 residues in the CDR3. The CDR3 here is CASSLDRRNTEAFF. The CDR3 bases are TGTGCCAGCAGTCTTGACAGGAGGAACACTGAAGCTTTCTTT.

This rearrangement joins TRBV5-4 to TRBJ2-5; 7 nucleotides match TRBD1. Germline-derived CDR1 and CDR2 are SGHNT and YYREEE (reference sequence). V was clipped by 4 bases and J by 5 bases; unmatched bases: 8. The CDR3 totals 14 residues. This chain's CDR3 is CASSRKGAGETQYF. The CDR3 DNA follows: TGTGCCAGCAGCCGGAAGGGGGCAGGGGAGACCCAGTACTTC.

The gene calls are TRBV30 and TRBJ2-7; the D gene could be TRBD1 or TRBD2 (5 bases each). Germline V gene data show CDR1 as GTSNPN and CDR2 as SVGIG (reference sequence). Between the trimmed V and J ends, which lost 1 base and 1 base, there was a span of 14 bases. This CDR3 region has 15 residues. The DNA of the CDR3 is TGTGCCTGGAGTGCTATCCCCTGGGGGTCCTACGAGCAGTACTTC. Protein sequence: CAWSAIPWGSYEQYF.

This chain joins TRBV5-4 and TRBJ1-1; D call uncertain. There are 14 residues in the CDR3. Germline CDR1 is SGHNT and CDR2 is YYREEE (reference sequence). V was clipped by 4 bases and J by 1 base, with 11 bases between them. Here the CDR3 DNA reads TGTGCCAGCAGCCCCCAGCCGGCGAACACTGAAGCTTTCTTT. It is translated as CASSPQPANTEAFF.

The V call is TRBV2, the J call TRBJ1-1; 11 bases match TRBD1. V shed 6 bases, J shed 6 bases, and the junction held 9 bases outside the gene matches. Germline lookup yields CDR1 SNHLY and CDR2 FYNNEI. There are 15 residues in the CDR3. CDR3 region: CASSARGQGGAEAFF. The DNA of the CDR3 is TGTGCCAGCAGCGCCCGGGGACAGGGGGGAGCTGAAGCTTTCTTT.

The chain joins TRBV6-5 to TRBJ1-5; D call uncertain. V shed 3 bases and J shed 4 bases, with 7 bases lying between them. Germline V lookup: CDR1 MNHEY, CDR2 SVGAGI. This CDR3 contains 13 residues. The CDR3 sequence: CASSYQPNQPQHF. CDR3 sequence (DNA): TGTGCCAGCAGTTATCAACCTAATCAGCCCCAGCATTTT.

V usage is TRBV7-6 and J usage is TRBJ2-1; 10 bases fit TRBD2. CDR1 and CDR2 from the germline V gene are SGHVS and FNYEAQ. The CDR3 is 16 amino acids. The V and J ends lost 4 bases and 6 bases, in that order; junction bases with no gene match: 9. Written as DNA, the CDR3 is TGTGCCAGCAGCTCCATTGGAGCGGGGGGGTTCAATGAGCAGTTCTTC. It translates to CASSSIGAGGFNEQFF.

For this clone: The sample contains more than one DNA sequence encoding this CDR3. The chain couples TRBV7-9 to TRBJ2-3, with a tentative D call TRBD1 (6 bases). The CDR3 is 16 amino acids. CDR1 and CDR2 (germline): SEHNR, FQNEAQ (reference sequence). V lost 0 bases to trimming and J lost 0 bases, with 10 bases between them. CDR3 sequence (DNA): TGTGCCAGCAGCTTAGCCGGGACAACTAGCACAGATACGCAGTATTTT. This encodes CASSLAGTTSTDTQYF.

The chain employs TRBV10-2 and TRBJ2-1; no definite D call. The CDR3 is 8 residues long. From germline, CDR1 is WSHSY and CDR2 SAAADI. The CDR3 DNA sequence: TGCGTCCCTTACGAGCAGTTCTTC. Translating gives CVPYEQFF.

The J gene is TRBJ1-2, the V gene TRBV7-9, with 7 positions matching TRBD1. V was pared by 5 bases and J by 3 bases, with 6 bases of the junction left unmatched. CDR3 length: 14 residues. Germline V gene data show CDR1 as SEHNR and CDR2 as FQNEAQ (reference sequence). The CDR3 here is CASSPNQGDYGYTF. As DNA, the CDR3 is TGTGCCAGCAGCCCCAACCAGGGGGACTATGGCTACACCTTC.

This chain links TRBV7-3 with TRBJ2-7, with D unresolved. Trimming removed 5 bases at V and 2 bases at J, with 13 bases between. The CDR3 loop spans 14 amino acids. CDR1 is SGHTA and CDR2 is FQGTGA in the germline V gene. CDR3 residues: CASSPRAGPYEQYF. The CDR3 DNA sequence: TGTGCCAGCAGCCCCCGAGCAGGCCCCTACGAGCAGTACTTC.

This chain uses TRBV30 with TRBJ2-3; perhaps TRBD2 as D (7 bases). Trimming cost V 0 bases and J 5 bases, with 21 bases left between them. Per the germline V gene, CDR1 is GTSNPN and CDR2 is SVGIG (reference sequence). The CDR3 extends over 17 amino acids. Here the CDR3 DNA reads TGTGCCTGGAGTGTGCTACGACGGGGGGCGAGTAGAGATACGCAGTATTTT. It encodes CAWSVLRRGASRDTQYF.

The chain combines TRBV11-2 with TRBJ1-5; 7 nucleotides line up with TRBD1. After removal of 1 base from V and 8 bases from J, the junction contained 8 bases not matched to a gene. This CDR3 is 15 amino acids long. The germline CDR1 and CDR2 sequences are SGHAT and FQNNGV. CDR3 sequence reads: CASSLGRDRTEPQHF. The CDR3 nucleotides are TGTGCCAGCAGCTTAGGGCGGGACAGAACCGAGCCCCAGCATTTT.